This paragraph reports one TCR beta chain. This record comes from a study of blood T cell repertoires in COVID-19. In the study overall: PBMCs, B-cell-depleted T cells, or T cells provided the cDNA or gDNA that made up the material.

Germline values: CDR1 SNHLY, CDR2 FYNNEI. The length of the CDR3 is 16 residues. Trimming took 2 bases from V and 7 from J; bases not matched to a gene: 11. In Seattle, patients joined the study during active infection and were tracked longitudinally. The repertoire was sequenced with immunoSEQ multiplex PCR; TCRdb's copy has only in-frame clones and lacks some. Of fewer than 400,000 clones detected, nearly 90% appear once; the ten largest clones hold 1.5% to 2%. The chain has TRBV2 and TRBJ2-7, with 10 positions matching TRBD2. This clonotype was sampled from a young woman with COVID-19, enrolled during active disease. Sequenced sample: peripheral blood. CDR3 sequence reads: CASSEFQRGGLEEQYF. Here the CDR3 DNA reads TGTGCCAGCAGTGAATTTCAGCGGGGGGGCTTGGAAGAGCAGTACTTC.